Presented here are 28 T cell receptor beta chains from one specimen sequenced in a study of cytomegalovirus exposure and HLA in healthy donors. 60 Vbeta and 13 Jbeta primers were used in PCR. The assay was immunoSEQ multiplex PCR, and TCRdb's table has in-frame clones only and misses some. The table shows about 190,000 clones, with around 79% occurring only once. Sequencing was carried out using PBMCs. Source of these receptors: a woman in her 50s in good health and CMV-seronegative.

V is TRBV20-1 and J is TRBJ2-7; weak D call: TRBD2 (5 bases). CDR1 DFQATT and CDR2 SNEGSKA come from the germline V gene (reference sequence). The CDR3 runs to 11 residues. The V end was cut by 4 bases, the J end by 7 bases, with 11 bases between. The CDR3 is CSATLRGEQYF. CDR3 sequence (DNA): TGCAGTGCTACCCTACGGGGAGAGCAGTACTTC.

The chain combines TRBV5-8 with TRBJ2-2, with 7 bases fitting TRBD2. The CDR3 loop spans 16 amino acids. After removal of 0 bases from V and 5 bases from J, the junction contained 7 bases not matched to a gene. The germline gives CDR1 SGHTS, CDR2 YDEGEE. In nucleotides, the CDR3 is TGTGCCAGCAGCTTGGAAGAGGGGAGGGCGACCGGGGAGCTGTTTTTT. This translates into CASSLEEGRATGELFF.

The chain recombines TRBV7-2 with TRBJ1-2; D possibly corresponds to TRBD1 (5 bases). Trimming left V 1 base short and J 8 bases short, with 14 bases between. The CDR3 is 14 residues long. Germline V gives CDR1 SGHTA, CDR2 FQGNSA. The CDR3 nucleotides read TGTGCCAGCAGCTTAGGGTGGGGGGTCCACGGCTACACCTTC. This sequence encodes CASSLGWGVHGYTF.

This chain's CDR3 is CASSPDYYEQYF. CDR3 coding DNA: TGTGCCAGCAGCCCGGACTATTACGAGCAGTACTTC. V usage is TRBV7-2 and J usage is TRBJ2-7; tentatively, D is TRBD2 (6 bases). Germline values: CDR1 SGHTA, CDR2 FQGNSA. This CDR3 contains 12 residues. V lost 5 bases and J lost 4, with 9 bases in between.

The chain has TRBV11-2 and TRBJ1-1, with 7 nucleotides matching TRBD1. CDR1 and CDR2 (germline): SGHAT, FQNNGV. CDR3 length: 15 residues. J was trimmed by 1 base and V by 3 bases; bases with no gene match: 5. The CDR3 protein is CASSFKWTGNTEAFF. CDR3 in DNA: TGTGCCAGCAGCTTCAAGTGGACAGGGAACACTGAAGCTTTCTTT.

This clone was detected only once. The chain links TRBV6-1 to TRBJ1-3, with a weak D call TRBD1 (5 bases). This CDR3 contains 16 residues. Looked up from germline, CDR1 is MNHNS and CDR2 is SASEGT. V was trimmed by 4 bases and J by 1 base, leaving 14 bases between them. The CDR3 sequence: CASSGRQGVSGNTIYF. The CDR3 nucleotides are TGTGCCAGCAGTGGACGGCAGGGCGTTTCTGGAAACACCATATATTTT.

The V call is TRBV9, the J call TRBJ2-2, with 13 bases matching TRBD2. The V gene end was trimmed by 7 bases and the J gene end by 5 bases; junction bases not matched to a gene: 8. Germline CDR1 reads SGDLS; CDR2 reads YYNGEE. The CDR3 loop spans 16 amino acids. The CDR3, as DNA: TGTGCCAGCGGCGGACTAGCGGGAGTGGGTACCGGGGAGCTGTTTTTT. The encoded protein is CASGGLAGVGTGELFF.

The chain employs TRBV9 and TRBJ2-1, with 11 bases fitting TRBD2. The J segment lost 7 bases and the V segment lost 0 bases, leaving 9 bases of the junction unmatched. This CDR3 contains 17 residues. From germline, CDR1 is SGDLS and CDR2 YYNGEE. CDR3: CASSVALLAGAWNEQFF. In DNA form, the CDR3 reads TGTGCCAGCAGCGTAGCTCTACTAGCGGGAGCATGGAATGAGCAGTTCTTC.

This clone has a single count. The chain couples TRBV5-6 to TRBJ1-1; D not resolved. CDR3 length equals 14 residues. V was shortened by 0 bases and J by 1 base, with 7 bases between the two germline ends. Germline V gene data show CDR1 as SGHDT and CDR2 as YYEEEE. The CDR3 is CASSLALRNTEAFF. The CDR3 DNA reads TGTGCCAGCAGCTTGGCCTTGAGGAACACTGAAGCTTTCTTT.

This chain uses TRBV4-1 with TRBJ2-1; 9 nucleotides agree with TRBD1. This CDR3 is built from 16 residues. V was pared by 3 bases and J by 8 bases, with 11 bases of the junction left unmatched. From germline, CDR1 is MGHRA and CDR2 YSYEKL. The CDR3 DNA sequence: TGCGCCAGCAGCCACGGGCCGGGACAGGGATCGTATGAGCAGTTCTTC. Translated, it gives CASSHGPGQGSYEQFF.

V usage is TRBV6-1 and J usage is TRBJ1-2; tentative D call: TRBD1 (6 bases). The V end was cut by 6 bases, the J end by 2 bases, with 10 bases between. The CDR3 spans 13 residues. CDR1 MNHNS and CDR2 SASEGT come from the germline V gene. CDR3 loop: CASRITGNYGYTF. The CDR3, as DNA: TGTGCCAGCAGGATCACAGGGAACTATGGCTACACCTTC.

The rearrangement joins TRBV5-1 to TRBJ1-2; 10 bases line up with TRBD1. The germline gives CDR1 SGHRS, CDR2 YFSETQ. This CDR3 is 13 amino acids long. With V trimmed by 5 bases and J by 6 bases, 4 bases remained unmatched. The CDR3 spells CASRQGQGNGYTF. CDR3 nucleotides: TGCGCCAGCAGGCAGGGACAGGGGAATGGCTACACCTTC. The variable domain in full, completed from reference TRBV5-1 and TRBJ1-2, reads KAGVTQTPRYLIKTRGQQVTLSCSPISGHRSVSWYQQTPGQGLQFLFEYFSETQRNKGNFPGRFSGRQFSNSRSEMNVSTLELGDSALYLCASRQGQGNGYTFGSGTRLTVV.

V is TRBV7-8 and J is TRBJ1-1; D possibly corresponds to TRBD1 (5 bases). The CDR3 runs 16 residues. V lost 1 base to trimming and J lost 3 bases, with 15 bases between them. In germline, CDR1 is SGHVS, CDR2 FQNEAQ. CDR3 coding DNA: TGTGCCAGCAGCTTAGTGGGAGGGGCCCGGGACACTGAAGCTTTCTTT. Its protein product is CASSLVGGARDTEAFF.

This clone was seen a few times. The gene calls are TRBV5-1 and TRBJ1-3; D uncertain. Germline assignment: CDR1 SGHRS and CDR2 YFSETQ. V was shortened by 3 bases and J by 0 bases, with 7 bases between the two germline ends. The length of the CDR3 is 14 residues. CDR3 nucleotides: TGCGCCAGCAGCTCGGCAGGCTCTGGAAACACCATATATTTT. Its translation is CASSSAGSGNTIYF. Full variable domain (remainder filled in from reference TRBV5-1 and TRBJ1-3): KAGVTQTPRYLIKTRGQQVTLSCSPISGHRSVSWYQQTPGQGLQFLFEYFSETQRNKGNFPGRFSGRQFSNSRSEMNVSTLELGDSALYLCASSSAGSGNTIYFGEGSWLTVV.

The V and J genes are TRBV11-2 and TRBJ2-3; 10 bases map to TRBD2. This CDR3 has 14 amino acids. Germline CDR1 reads SGHAT; CDR2 reads FQNNGV. V dropped 3 bases and J dropped 4; count of bases not matched to a gene: 1. The CDR3 loop is CASSFLAGADTQYF. The CDR3 DNA sequence: TGTGCCAGCAGCTTCCTAGCGGGGGCAGATACGCAGTATTTT.

The chain recombines TRBV18 with TRBJ2-7; D possibly corresponds to TRBD1 (6 bases). The germline V and J ends were trimmed by 8 bases and 2 bases, with 10 bases remaining between them. Germline CDR1 is KGHSH and CDR2 is LQKENI. This CDR3 has 12 amino acids. Written as DNA, the CDR3 is TGTGCCAGCGGGACAACTACCTACGAGCAGTACTTC. Translation: CASGTTTYEQYF.

The chain carries TRBV27 and TRBJ1-2; TRBD1 is a possible D gene (5 bases). CDR1 is MNHEY, CDR2 SMNVEV, per germline (reference sequence). The CDR3 is made up of 14 amino acids. V lost 5 bases to trimming and J lost 4 bases, with 14 bases between them. The CDR3 nucleotides read TGTGCCAGCAGTCCGGTCGGGGGTAGCTATGGCTACACCTTC. Its translation: CASSPVGGSYGYTF.

This clone was counted once. The rearrangement links TRBV15 to TRBJ1-2; TRBD1 matches at 8 bases. The germline CDR1 and CDR2 sequences are LNHNV and YYDKDF (reference sequence). V was clipped by 3 bases and J by 4 bases; unmatched bases: 7. The CDR3 is 15 residues long. Here the CDR3 reads CATSRESTGVYGYTF. As DNA, the CDR3 is TGTGCCACCAGCAGGGAATCGACAGGGGTCTATGGCTACACCTTC.

V and J are TRBV7-9 and TRBJ1-2; D remains ambiguous. This CDR3 comprises 15 residues. CDR1 SEHNR and CDR2 FQNEAQ come from the germline V gene (reference sequence). V lost 1 base and J lost 1, with 10 bases in between. The CDR3 nucleotides read TGTGCCAGCAGCTTAGGGGCAGGTAGTAACTATGGCTACACCTTC. This codes for CASSLGAGSNYGYTF.

The chain has TRBV7-6 and TRBJ1-4; 8 nucleotides line up with TRBD1. This CDR3 is built from 16 residues. Germline V gives CDR1 SGHVS, CDR2 FNYEAQ. J was trimmed by 8 bases and V by 0 bases; bases with no gene match: 8. The CDR3 DNA reads TGTGCCAGCAGCTTAGCGCGGGACAGGTTTCGCGAAAAACTGTTTTTT. It translates to CASSLARDRFREKLFF. Complete variable domain (other parts from reference TRBV7-6 and TRBJ1-4): GAGVSQSPRYKVTKRGQDVALRCDPISGHVSLYWYRQALGQGPEFLTYFNYEAQQDKSGLPNDRFSAERPEGSISTLTIQRTEQRDSAMYRCASSLARDRFREKLFFGSGTQLSVL.

The genes are TRBV28 and TRBJ1-2; no definite D call. Germline V gene data show CDR1 as MDHEN and CDR2 as SYDVKM. The CDR3 loop spans 15 amino acids. V was cut by 2 bases and J by 0 bases, with 10 bases left in between. Here the CDR3 DNA reads TGTGCCAGCAGTTTAAACGGAGTTTCTAACTATGGCTACACCTTC. Translated, it gives CASSLNGVSNYGYTF.

In nucleotides, the CDR3 is TGTGCCAGCAGCTTAAGGGACGCGGGGACGCAGTATTTT. Amino acids: CASSLRDAGTQYF. The rearrangement links TRBV7-3 to TRBJ2-3, with a possible D match to TRBD2 (6 bases). The CDR3 is 13 amino acids. Germline V lookup: CDR1 SGHTA, CDR2 FQGTGA. Trimming shortened V by 1 base and J by 9 bases, and 11 bases separated the two germline ends.

V usage is TRBV28 and J usage is TRBJ1-6; possibly TRBD1 for D (5 bases). From germline, CDR1 is MDHEN and CDR2 SYDVKM. Trimming pared 6 bases from V and 3 bases from J, leaving 9 bases between. This CDR3 is built from 14 residues. CDR3 in amino acids: CASRQVLYNSPLHF. The CDR3, as DNA: TGTGCCAGCAGACAGGTCCTCTATAATTCACCCCTCCACTTT.

This rearrangement joins TRBV29-1 to TRBJ2-1, with a tentative D call TRBD2 (5 bases). The V gene's germline CDR1 is SQVTM and CDR2 ANQGSEA. Trimming removed 7 bases at V and 3 bases at J, with 19 bases between. The CDR3 covers 15 residues. The CDR3 region has the DNA TGCAGCGCCCGAGCCCGGGGTAGGCGCTACAATGAGCAGTTCTTC. Its protein is CSARARGRRYNEQFF.

This clone was seen a handful of times. This chain links TRBV6-5 with TRBJ1-4; D perhaps matches TRBD1 (6 bases). The V gene lost 2 bases and the J gene lost 4 bases, with 11 bases spanning the gap. This CDR3 has 15 amino acids. Per the germline V gene, CDR1 is MNHEY and CDR2 is SVGAGI. CDR3 amino acids: CASSYTRQDNEKLFF. CDR3 bases: TGTGCCAGCAGTTACACTAGACAGGATAATGAAAAACTGTTTTTT.

The chain employs TRBV5-5 and TRBJ1-2; TRBD1 matches 10 bases. The CDR3 contains 16 residues. J gave up 5 bases and V 1 base, and 8 bases lay outside the gene matches. CDR1 SGHKS and CDR2 YYEKEE come from the germline V gene (reference sequence). CDR3: CASSLQGQGIGYGYTF. The CDR3 coding sequence is TGTGCCAGCAGCTTGCAGGGACAGGGGATAGGGTATGGCTACACCTTC. Complete variable domain (other parts from reference TRBV5-5 and TRBJ1-2): DAGVTQSPTHLIKTRGQQVTLRCSPISGHKSVSWYQQVLGQGPQFIFQYYEKEERGRGNFPDRFSARQFPNYSSELNVNALLLGDSALYLCASSLQGQGIGYGYTFGSGTRLTVV.

The rearrangement links TRBV28 to TRBJ1-4; a weak D match, TRBD1 (6 bases). The CDR3 extends over 17 amino acids. V was shortened by 7 bases and J by 8 bases, with 26 bases between the two germline ends. Germline-derived CDR1 and CDR2 are MDHEN and SYDVKM. As DNA, the CDR3 is TGTGCCAGCAAAATGTCAGGGGCGAGGGCGAAGAGGGAAAAACTGTTTTTT. It yields the protein CASKMSGARAKREKLFF.

This chain joins TRBV28 and TRBJ2-7; the D gene is possibly TRBD2 (5 bases). CDR1 MDHEN and CDR2 SYDVKM come from the germline V gene. Trimming cost V 6 bases and J 2 bases, with 14 bases left between them. The length of the CDR3 is 14 residues. For the CDR3, the DNA is TGTGCCAGCAGCCTTGAGGGCTATACCTACGAGCAGTACTTC. Protein sequence: CASSLEGYTYEQYF.